The 19 T cell receptor beta chains below all came from one sample that was sequenced in a study of cytomegalovirus exposure and HLA in healthy donors. Primers included in the PCR were 60 Vbeta and 13 Jbeta primers. Using immunoSEQ multiplex PCR, the repertoire was profiled, and TCRdb retains in-frame clones only, with some absent. The sample gives about 160,000 clones, approximately 80% of which show up once; over 1% is in the top ten. Sequencing used PBMCs. All receptors come from a woman between 50 and 59 years old in good health and CMV-seronegative.

The CDR3 loop is CASSKGASGRTDTQYF. For the CDR3, the DNA is TGTGCCAGCAGCAAAGGGGCTAGCGGACGCACAGATACGCAGTATTTT. This chain uses TRBV11-2 with TRBJ2-3; 7 bases match TRBD2. CDR1 is SGHAT, CDR2 FQNNGV, per germline. J was trimmed by 1 base and V by 5 bases; bases with no gene match: 9. CDR3 length equals 16 residues.

The gene calls are TRBV27 and TRBJ1-3; possible D gene TRBD1, 6 bases. This CDR3 contains 14 residues. The germline CDR1 and CDR2 sequences are MNHEY and SMNVEV (reference sequence). V was clipped by 8 bases and J by 1 base, with 12 bases between them. CDR3 sequence (DNA): TGTGCCAGCGGGGAAAGGGGGTCTGGAAACACCATATATTTT. Translated: CASGERGSGNTIYF.

This chain links TRBV7-2 with TRBJ2-7, with TRBD2 as a possible D gene (6 bases). This CDR3 contains 14 residues. Trimming shortened V by 1 base and J by 3 bases, and 10 bases separated the two germline ends. Germline V lookup: CDR1 SGHTA, CDR2 FQGNSA. The CDR3, as DNA: TGTGCCAGCAGCTTAGGCGGGACTGACTACGAGCAGTACTTC. Amino acids: CASSLGGTDYEQYF.

The CDR3 nucleotides are TGTGCCAGCAGTGAAGCGGCCGACTACGAGCAGTACTTC. Translated, it gives CASSEAADYEQYF. The V call is TRBV6-1, the J call TRBJ2-7; D is ambiguous. Trimming removed 0 bases from V and 3 bases from J, with 6 bases in between. From germline, CDR1 is MNHNS and CDR2 SASEGT. The CDR3 runs 13 residues.

The rearrangement uses TRBV5-1 and TRBJ2-6; D is unresolved. The V end lost 5 bases, the J end lost 1 base, and 10 bases lay between the germline ends. This CDR3 region has 15 residues. Per germline, CDR1 SGHRS and CDR2 YFSETQ. The CDR3 sequence: CASRRDWSGANVLTF. The CDR3 nucleotides are TGCGCCAGCAGGAGAGATTGGTCTGGGGCCAACGTCCTGACTTTC.

The genes are TRBV18 and TRBJ1-2, with 9 bases identical to TRBD1. This CDR3 region has 17 residues. Germline lookup yields CDR1 KGHSH and CDR2 LQKENI. Trimming at V came to 3 bases and at J to 4 bases, leaving 12 bases not matched to a gene. This chain's CDR3 is CASSPSGQGILLYGYTF. The CDR3 bases are TGTGCCAGCTCACCGTCCGGACAGGGGATCCTACTCTATGGCTACACCTTC. Using reference TRBV18 and TRBJ1-2 for the parts outside the CDR3, the full variable domain is NAGVMQNPRHLVRRRGQEARLRCSPMKGHSHVYWYRQLPEEGLKFMVYLQKENIIDESGMPKERFSAEFPKEGPSILRIQQVVRGDSAAYFCASSPSGQGILLYGYTFGSGTRLTVV.

This clone was picked up a small number of times. This chain uses TRBV6-5 with TRBJ2-7; D might be TRBD1 (5 bases). The CDR3 length is 15 residues. Per germline, CDR1 MNHEY and CDR2 SVGAGI. V dropped 10 bases and J dropped 4 bases, with 23 bases sitting between them. CDR3 bases: TGTGCCATAAAACCCTCAGGGAATACTCAGTACGAGCAGTACTTC. Translation: CAIKPSGNTQYEQYF.

The chain employs TRBV9 and TRBJ1-1; D gene ambiguous. The V end was cut by 0 bases, the J end by 11 bases, with 17 bases between. This CDR3 has 14 amino acids. From germline, CDR1 is SGDLS and CDR2 YYNGEE. CDR3 sequence (DNA): TGTGCCAGCAGCGTAGTTACTGCCCTCCCCGTTGCTTTCTTT. This encodes CASSVVTALPVAFF.

V is TRBV28 and J is TRBJ2-5; TRBD1 matches 8 bases. Matching the DNA end better, TRBJ2-7 makes the J call doubtful. The CDR3 consists of 14 residues. CDR1 is MDHEN and CDR2 is SYDVKM in the germline V gene. This chain's CDR3 is CASSRRTGLYEQYF. CDR3 nucleotide sequence: TGTGCCAGCAGCCGAAGGACAGGGCTCTACGAGCAGTACTTC.

The chain has TRBV5-1 and TRBJ2-1, with D perhaps matching TRBD2 (6 bases). Germline CDR1 is SGHRS and CDR2 is YFSETQ. The CDR3 totals 14 residues. With 0 bases removed from V and 6 bases from J, the gap between germline ends came to 10 bases. CDR3 bases: TGCGCCAGCAGCTTGGCATTGGGGGGCAATGAGCAGTTCTTC. Residues: CASSLALGGNEQFF.

In this sample, this clone turned up once. CDR3 sequence reads: CASSLGGYQPQHF. The CDR3 region has the DNA TGTGCCAGCAGCTTAGGCGGGTATCAGCCCCAGCATTTT. The chain couples TRBV7-6 to TRBJ1-5; no clear D. CDR1 and CDR2 from the germline V gene are SGHVS and FNYEAQ. The CDR3 covers 13 residues. Trimming removed 1 base from V and 5 bases from J, with 6 bases in between.

The CDR3 here is CASSLGQGGDIQYF. The CDR3 DNA reads as TGCGCCAGCAGCCTGGGACAGGGGGGGGACATTCAGTACTTC. The chain carries TRBV5-1 and TRBJ2-4, with 11 bases identical to TRBD1. This CDR3 comprises 14 residues. The V gene end was trimmed by 4 bases and the J gene end by 8 bases; junction bases not matched to a gene: 5. Germline V gene sequence: CDR1 SGHRS, CDR2 YFSETQ.

The chain recombines TRBV18 with TRBJ2-1; 10 bases agree with TRBD1. Looked up from germline, CDR1 is KGHSH and CDR2 is LQKENI. Trimming cost V 5 bases and J 2 bases; bases outside gene matches: 9. CDR3 size: 17 residues. For the CDR3, the DNA is TGTGCCAGCTCATCAGGAATGGGACAGGGGACCTACAATGAGCAGTTCTTC. Translated, it gives CASSSGMGQGTYNEQFF.

The chain carries TRBV11-2 and TRBJ2-7; 7 bases agree with TRBD1. Trimming cost V 3 bases and J 1 base; bases outside gene matches: 6. The CDR3 contains 15 residues. Germline-derived CDR1 and CDR2 are SGHAT and FQNNGV. In DNA form, the CDR3 reads TGTGCCAGCAGCTTTCCGGGACAGCGTTCCTACGAGCAGTACTTC. Encoded protein: CASSFPGQRSYEQYF. The full variable domain, with the rest looked up from reference TRBV11-2 and TRBJ2-7, is EAGVAQSPRYKIIEKRQSVAFWCNPISGHATLYWYQQILGQGPKLLIQFQNNGVVDDSQLPKDRFSAERLKGVDSTLKIQPAKLEDSAVYLCASSFPGQRSYEQYFGPGTRLTVT.

The chain couples TRBV4-3 to TRBJ1-4; 8 bases match TRBD1. Germline CDR1 and CDR2: LGHNA and YSLEER. The CDR3 is 16 amino acids. V lost 0 bases to trimming and J lost 4 bases; unmatched junction nucleotides: 4. CDR3 sequence reads: CASSQEGTGLNEKLFF. The CDR3 nucleotides are TGCGCCAGCAGCCAAGAAGGGACAGGCCTTAATGAAAAACTGTTTTTT.

This chain connects TRBV27 to TRBJ2-7, with D possibly TRBD1 on 5 matching bases. There are 14 residues in the CDR3. Germline CDR1 MNHEY, CDR2 SMNVEV (reference sequence). The ends were cut back, 2 bases at V and 3 bases at J, with 11 bases in the middle. CDR3 in DNA: TGTGCCAGCAGTTTAAATGGACAAATCTACGAGCAGTACTTC. Encoded protein: CASSLNGQIYEQYF.

This chain connects TRBV19 to TRBJ2-1; a weak D match, TRBD1 (5 bases). Per the germline V gene, CDR1 is LNHDA and CDR2 is SQIVND (reference sequence). V shed 1 base and J shed 5 bases, with 12 bases lying between them. The CDR3 is 15 residues long. CDR3 protein: CASSIVETVHNEQFF. In nucleotides, the CDR3 is TGTGCCAGTAGTATAGTCGAGACAGTACACAATGAGCAGTTCTTC. The full variable domain, completed using reference TRBV19 and TRBJ2-1, is DGGITQSPKYLFRKEGQNVTLSCEQNLNHDAMYWYRQDPGQGLRLIYYSQIVNDFQKGDIAEGYSVSREKKESFPLTVTSAQKNPTAFYLCASSIVETVHNEQFFGPGTRLTVL.

This chain uses TRBV19 with TRBJ2-6, with TRBD1 matching 7 bases. Germline trimming cut 5 bases from V and 4 bases from J; bases unmatched to any gene: 2. From germline, CDR1 is LNHDA and CDR2 SQIVND (reference sequence). This CDR3 has 14 residues. This CDR3 reads CASSDRVGANVLTF. The CDR3 DNA reads TGTGCCAGTAGTGACAGGGTCGGGGCCAACGTCCTGACTTTC.

The chain links TRBV27 to TRBJ1-2; 11 bases line up with TRBD1. V lost 1 base and J lost 4; bases outside the gene matches: 8. Germline V CDR1 and CDR2: MNHEY, SMNVEV (reference sequence). CDR3 length: 17 amino acids. The CDR3, as DNA: TGTGCCAGCAGTTTATGGGGACAGGGGGGAGAGGGCTATGGCTACACCTTC. Its protein is CASSLWGQGGEGYGYTF.